A single sample is the source of the 18 T cell receptor beta chains below, sequenced in a study of identical twins. In TCRdb, the 5' RACE reads were re-called with MiXCR into one record per CDR3 protein. The table shows 1,800,000 or so distinct CDR3 sequences, with less than 35% occurring only once. The sequenced sample consisted of cord blood. Receptors were obtained from a newborn girl in good health.

The gene calls are TRBV3-1 and TRBJ1-2; D call uncertain. Between the trimmed V and J ends, which lost 1 base and 5 bases, there was a span of 11 bases. CDR1 and CDR2 (germline): LGHDT, YNNKEL (reference sequence). The CDR3 loop spans 14 amino acids. The CDR3 DNA is TGTGCCAGCAGCCAAGTATCCGCGGATTATGGCTACACCTTC. Translated, it gives CASSQVSADYGYTF.

A remark on this clonotype: At one of its ends the junction is not consistent with the germline gene, which may arise from a read error. This chain connects TRBV7-9 to TRBJ2-1; 9 bases line up with TRBD1. The CDR3 sequence is 16 residues long. Germline-derived CDR1 and CDR2 are SEHNR and FQNEAQ (reference sequence). In nucleotides, the CDR3 is TGTGCCAGCGGCCGATCTAGGGACAGGGCTAACAATGAGCAGTCCTTC. Translated: CASGRSRDRANNEQSF. The complete variable domain, with remaining parts taken from reference TRBV7-9 and TRBJ2-1, reads DTGVSQNPRHKITKRGQNVTFRCDPISEHNRLYWYRQTLGQGPEFLTYFQNEAQLEKSRLLSDRFSAERPKGSFSTLEIQRTEQGDSAMYLCASGRSRDRANNEQSFGPGTRLTVL.

This rearrangement joins TRBV9 to TRBJ2-7; D is uncertain. Germline V CDR1 and CDR2: SGDLS, YYNGEE. V was clipped by 0 bases and J by 3 bases, with 13 bases between them. The CDR3 has 15 amino acids. CDR3: CASSVGPPAYYEQYF. For the CDR3, the DNA is TGTGCCAGCAGCGTAGGCCCCCCGGCCTACTACGAGCAGTACTTC.

This clonotype was observed a handful of times. The gene calls are TRBV27 and TRBJ1-5; unclear D gene. The germline V gene encodes CDR1 MNHEY and CDR2 SMNVEV (reference sequence). The CDR3 spans 15 residues. The ends were cut back, 6 bases at V and 0 bases at J, with 12 bases in the middle. The CDR3 loop is CASSPGVGSNQPQHF. The DNA for the CDR3 is TGTGCCAGCAGCCCCGGGGTCGGTAGCAATCAGCCCCAGCATTTT.

The chain is built from TRBV29-1 and TRBJ1-2; perhaps TRBD1 as D (6 bases). The germline V and J ends were trimmed by 3 bases and 3 bases, with 14 bases remaining between them. CDR1 is SQVTM and CDR2 is ANQGSEA in the germline V gene. The CDR3 has 14 residues. CDR3: CSVDGGGTHYGYTF. CDR3 coding DNA: TGCAGCGTTGACGGCGGCGGGACACACTATGGCTACACCTTC. Using reference TRBV29-1 and TRBJ1-2 for the parts outside the CDR3, the full variable domain is SAVISQKPSRDICQRGTSLTIQCQVDSQVTMMFWYRQQPGQSLTLIATANQGSEATYESGFVIDKFPISRPNLTFSTLTVSNMSPEDSSIYLCSVDGGGTHYGYTFGSGTRLTVV.

This clonotype was seen a few times. The CDR3 DNA reads as TGCAGTGCCGCTTCAGTAGAGCGGGAGTCCCCACTTAGGCAAGAGACCCAGTACTTC. It codes for CSAASVERESPLRQETQYF. The genes are TRBV20-1 and TRBJ2-5; TRBD2 matches at 8 bases. The germline CDR1 and CDR2 sequences are DFQATT and SNEGSKA (reference sequence). The CDR3 covers 19 residues. The J segment lost 2 bases and the V segment lost 6 bases, leaving 23 bases of the junction unmatched.

The chain joins TRBV4-1 to TRBJ1-6, with TRBD1 matching 8 bases. This CDR3 is built from 16 residues. Germline CDR1 MGHRA, CDR2 YSYEKL. Germline trimming cut 0 bases from V and 4 bases from J; bases unmatched to any gene: 2. The CDR3 is CASSQEGQGYNSPLHF. The CDR3 bases are TGCGCCAGCAGCCAAGAAGGACAGGGATATAATTCACCCCTCCACTTT.

The rearrangement uses TRBV20-1 and TRBJ1-5; 7 bases line up with TRBD1. The CDR3 length is 15 residues. In germline, CDR1 is DFQATT, CDR2 SNEGSKA (reference sequence). V shed 1 base, J shed 6 bases, and the junction held 9 bases outside the gene matches. For the CDR3, the DNA is TGCAGTGCTAGAGTTGGTAATAGGGGGCCTCAGCCCCAGCATTTT. It encodes CSARVGNRGPQPQHF.

V gene TRBV4-2 combines with J gene TRBJ2-3; tentative D call: TRBD2 (6 bases). Germline CDR1 LGHNA, CDR2 YNFKEQ. V gave up 2 bases and J gave up 4 bases, with 19 bases separating them. The CDR3 has 17 residues. CDR3 coding DNA: TGTGCCAGCAGCCAAAGGATGGGCGGGGAGCTCGCAGATACGCAGTATTTT. Protein: CASSQRMGGELADTQYF.

Details on this clonotype: This clone may be a read error of a much larger clone one base away. The chain joins TRBV7-2 to TRBJ2-3; a possible D gene is TRBD1 (6 bases). CDR1 is SGHTA and CDR2 is FQGNSA in the germline V gene. The CDR3 loop spans 13 amino acids. In nucleotides, the CDR3 is TGTGCCGGCAGCCGACAGGACACAGATACGCAGTATTTT. This encodes CAGSRQDTDTQYF. The whole variable domain, filled in from reference TRBV7-2 and TRBJ2-3, reads GAGVSQSPSNKVTEKGKDVELRCDPISGHTALYWYRQSLGQGLEFLIYFQGNSAPDKSGLPSDRFSAERTGGSVSTLTIQRTQQEDSAVYLCAGSRQDTDTQYFGPGTRLTVL.

A few counts support this clonotype. The chain joins TRBV6-2 or TRBV6-3 to TRBJ2-1; 12 nucleotides line up with TRBD2. This CDR3 has 15 amino acids. Per germline, CDR1 MNHEY and CDR2 SVGEGT. Germline trimming cut 6 bases from V and 8 bases from J; bases unmatched to any gene: 8. CDR3 nucleotide sequence: TGTGCCAGCAGGAGACTAGCGGGAGAGGGCCATGAGCAGTTCTTC. The encoded protein is CASRRLAGEGHEQFF.

The chain employs TRBV5-8 and TRBJ1-6; D call uncertain. CDR1 and CDR2 from the germline V gene are SGHTS and YDEGEE. The V gene lost 6 bases and the J gene lost 5 bases, with 12 bases spanning the gap. The CDR3 spans 14 residues. DNA of the CDR3: TGTGCCAGCACGTTCCGTCCGGATAATTCACCCCTCCACTTT. Its protein product is CASTFRPDNSPLHF.

The chain has TRBV20-1 and TRBJ2-4, with no clear D. Germline values: CDR1 DFQATT, CDR2 SNEGSKA (reference sequence). The CDR3 sequence is 13 residues long. V gave up 7 bases and J gave up 1 base, with 11 bases separating them. CDR3 sequence reads: CSDQKMAKNIQYF. The CDR3 DNA sequence: TGCAGTGATCAAAAGATGGCCAAAAACATTCAGTACTTC.

The genes are TRBV12-3 or TRBV12-4 and TRBJ2-6; possibly TRBD1 for D (5 bases). Trimming took 3 bases from V and 1 from J, leaving 19 bases between them. This CDR3 spans 19 amino acids. CDR3 bases: TGTGCCAGCAGTTTCTATCCCCCCCGGAAGGGGTCTGGGGCCAACGTCCTGACTTTC. This gives the protein CASSFYPPRKGSGANVLTF.

The V and J genes are TRBV27 and TRBJ1-1; 7 positions agree with TRBD1. The CDR3 sequence is 16 residues long. After removal of 6 bases from V and 6 bases from J, the junction contained 16 bases not matched to a gene. Per the germline V gene, CDR1 is MNHEY and CDR2 is SMNVEV (reference sequence). This CDR3 is CASSPRRGQWAAEAFF. CDR3 sequence (DNA): TGTGCCAGCAGCCCCAGGAGGGGGCAATGGGCGGCTGAAGCTTTCTTT.

The chain joins TRBV12-3 or TRBV12-4 to TRBJ1-1, with D perhaps matching TRBD1 (5 bases). This CDR3 is built from 17 residues. V was trimmed by 2 bases and J by 4 bases, leaving 20 bases between them. The CDR3 spells CASSLRRQGSRGTEAFF. The CDR3, as DNA: TGTGCCAGCAGTTTACGTCGGCAGGGAAGTAGGGGCACTGAAGCTTTCTTT.

The J gene is TRBJ1-3, the V gene TRBV25-1, with D uncertain. CDR1 is MGHDK, CDR2 SYGVNS, per germline. Trimming stripped 4 bases from V and 4 bases from J, with 5 bases between. The CDR3 extends over 12 amino acids. The CDR3 loop reads CASSAPGNTIYF. The CDR3 DNA follows: TGTGCCAGCAGTGCACCGGGAAACACCATATATTTT.

This clonotype showed up many times. The chain combines TRBV12-5 with TRBJ2-7; no clear D gene. The germline V gene encodes CDR1 LGHNT and CDR2 FRNRAP. The CDR3 length is 16 residues. Trimming removed 0 bases at V and 6 bases at J, with 18 bases between. Here the CDR3 DNA reads TGTGCTAGTGGTTTGGTAGTTCCGGGTAAGAGCTCCGAGCAGTACTTC. Its translation: CASGLVVPGKSSEQYF.